These 8 T cell receptor beta chains came from one sample sequenced in a study of blood T cell repertoires in COVID-19. The assay was immunoSEQ multiplex PCR, and TCRdb's table has in-frame clones only and misses some. The table lists 35,000 to 50,000 clones, around 89% of them singletons. The source material was peripheral blood. These TCRs come from a man between 50 and 59 years old with active COVID-19.

The J gene is TRBJ1-2, the V gene TRBV27; maybe TRBD1 (5 bases). Germline values: CDR1 MNHEY, CDR2 SMNVEV (reference sequence). The V end lost 6 bases, the J end lost 4 bases, and 12 bases lay between the germline ends. There are 13 residues in the CDR3. CDR3 region: CASSPGRGYGYTF. The CDR3, as DNA: TGTGCCAGCAGCCCCGGAAGGGGCTATGGCTACACCTTC.

This chain connects TRBV30 to TRBJ1-1, with unresolved D. There are 13 residues in the CDR3. Trimming cost V 0 bases and J 1 base, with 6 bases left between them. CDR1 and CDR2 (germline): GTSNPN, SVGIG (reference sequence). The CDR3 region is CAWSVRGNTEAFF. CDR3 bases: TGTGCCTGGAGTGTAAGAGGGAACACTGAAGCTTTCTTT. Based on the CDR3 plus reference TRBV30 and TRBJ1-1, the full variable domain is SQTIHQWPATLVQPVGSPLSLECTVEGTSNPNLYWYRQAAGRGLQLLFYSVGIGQISSEVPQNLSASRPQDRQFILSSKKLLLSDSGFYLCAWSVRGNTEAFFGQGTRLTVV.

The rearrangement links TRBV18 to TRBJ2-7; 10 nucleotides align to TRBD1. Per germline, CDR1 KGHSH and CDR2 LQKENI. The CDR3 is 17 residues long. V lost 5 bases to trimming and J lost 2 bases; unmatched junction nucleotides: 12. This CDR3 is CASSRVIDGTGAYEQYF. The CDR3 nucleotides are TGTGCCAGCTCAAGAGTAATTGACGGGACAGGGGCCTACGAGCAGTACTTC.

The rearrangement links TRBV25-1 to TRBJ2-1; TRBD2 agrees at 11 bases. The CDR3 has 15 residues. Germline loops: CDR1 MGHDK, CDR2 SYGVNS. V shed 7 bases, J shed 5 bases, and the junction held 7 bases outside the gene matches. CDR3 DNA sequence: TGTGCCAGCACTCTAGCGGGGGGTTTGGACAATGAGCAGTTCTTC. Translated: CASTLAGGLDNEQFF.

The CDR3 sequence is CASSYRRDRGLKLFF. CDR3 DNA: TGTGCCAGCAGTTACCGCCGGGACAGGGGGTTAAAACTGTTTTTT. The chain recombines TRBV6-5 with TRBJ1-4, with 11 bases aligning to TRBD1. V lost 2 bases and J lost 10; bases outside the gene matches: 6. The germline gives CDR1 MNHEY, CDR2 SVGAGI. The CDR3 consists of 15 residues.

The chain joins TRBV12-3 or TRBV12-4 to TRBJ1-2; 8 bases align to TRBD1. The V and J ends lost 7 bases and 12 bases, in that order; junction bases with no gene match: 10. The CDR3 length is 12 residues. The CDR3 here is CASTQGQGGNTF. The CDR3 region has the DNA TGTGCCAGCACCCAAGGACAGGGAGGTAACACCTTC.

A single count supports this clone. The CDR3, as DNA: TGCGCCAGCAGCTTAGGGACAGGTGGACCCAATGAGCAGTTCTTC. The encoded protein is CASSLGTGGPNEQFF. V and J are TRBV5-1 and TRBJ2-1; the match to TRBD1 covers 8 bases. Germline assignment: CDR1 SGHRS and CDR2 YFSETQ. This CDR3 is 15 amino acids long. V was clipped by 2 bases and J by 6 bases; unmatched bases: 7.

The J gene is TRBJ1-1, the V gene TRBV19, with D possibly matching TRBD1 (5 bases). There are 14 residues in the CDR3. Trimming cost V 2 bases and J 1 base, with 8 bases left between them. Germline lookup yields CDR1 LNHDA and CDR2 SQIVND (reference sequence). The CDR3 region is CASSIRRGNTEAFF. CDR3 nucleotide sequence: TGTGCCAGTAGTATAAGGAGGGGGAACACTGAAGCTTTCTTT.